The 29 T cell receptor beta chains presented below share a single source sample, sequenced in a study of T cells in women clearing cervical HPV infection (dated by TCRdb to 2016 to 2019). Preparation of the library involved the immunoSEQ multiplex PCR assay. As stored in TCRdb, this immuneACCESS dataset retains in-frame rearrangements with V and J assigned. A fraction of the clones does not appear; measured against another copy, unresolved V genes explain less than half of the discrepancy, and the remainder lacks a known reason. This sample's table lists about 23,000 clones. Together, the top ten hold roughly a quarter of the sample. Sequencing was done on a sample of blood buffy coat. The receptors originated from a woman between 18 and 70 years old with a cervical HPV16 infection that either progressed to CIN3+ or cleared (not recorded which).

CDR3 bases read: TGTGCCAGCAGCTTAGGGGGGCAGAGCAATCAGCCC. Encoded protein: CASSLGGQSNQP. The complete CDR3 reads CASSLGGQSNQPQHF. V gene TRBV7-8 combines with J gene TRBJ1-5, with D perhaps TRBD1 (6 bases). The observed sequence ends 3 residues before the CDR3 terminus, with the missing tail filled in from the germline J gene. Trimming removed 1 base at V and 1 base at J, with 8 bases between. Germline-derived CDR1 and CDR2 are SGHVS and FQNEAQ. The CDR3 consists of 15 residues.

Of note for this clone: The read terminates 3 residues before the CDR3 end, so the remaining end is supplied by the germline J gene. V usage is TRBV2 and J usage is TRBJ1-5, with no clear D. CDR1 is SNHLY, CDR2 FYNNEI, per germline. Trimming stripped 1 base from V and 1 base from J, with 5 bases between. This CDR3 contains 14 residues. Partial CDR3 DNA: TGTGCCAGCAGTGAAGACGGGAGCAATCAGCCC. Its protein product is CASSEDGSNQP. The CDR3 reads in full as CASSEDGSNQPQHF.

On this clone: Sequencing ends 3 residues short of the CDR3 end; the germline J gene provides the rest. The chain carries TRBV5-1 and TRBJ2-7; a weak D match, TRBD1 (6 bases). The CDR3 extends over 13 amino acids. The germline CDR1 and CDR2 sequences are SGHRS and YFSETQ. V was pared by 6 bases and J by 0 bases, with 10 bases between. CDR3 DNA, as far as it was read: TGCGCCAGCACAGGGGAAAGCTCCTACGAG. Translating gives CASTGESSYE. The whole CDR3 sequence reads CASTGESSYEQYF.

On this clone itself: The CDR3 is cut off 3 residues early in the read; its end comes from the germline J gene. V and J are TRBV11-2 and TRBJ1-1; D unclear. The CDR3 totals 14 residues. Germline assignment: CDR1 SGHAT and CDR2 FQNNGV. Trimming cost V 2 bases and J 4 bases, with 11 bases left between them. The covered CDR3 bases are TGTGCCAGCAGCTTATTTACCAGGTCCACTGAA. Translation gives CASSLFTRSTE. The full CDR3 reads CASSLFTRSTEAFF.

As concerns this clone: The read terminates 3 residues before the CDR3 end, so the remaining end is supplied by the germline J gene. This chain uses TRBV18 with TRBJ2-2; 7 bases map to TRBD1. The germline CDR1 and CDR2 sequences are KGHSH and LQKENI. The length of the CDR3 is 19 residues. V was clipped by 1 base and J by 4 bases; unmatched bases: 15. The covered CDR3 bases are TGTGCCAGCTCACCACTGACCAAACCCGGGACAGTTACCACCGGGGAG. It translates to CASSPLTKPGTVTTGE. The full CDR3 protein reads CASSPLTKPGTVTTGELFF.

A remark on this clone: From the germline J gene comes the end of the CDR3, since the read stops 3 residues before it. The chain joins TRBV6-1 to TRBJ1-2, with D unresolved. The ends were cut back, 2 bases at V and 1 base at J, with 17 bases in the middle. There are 17 residues in the CDR3. Germline values: CDR1 MNHNS, CDR2 SASEGT. The CDR3 DNA, read in part, is TGTGCCAGCAGTGAAAATTGGTTGACCGGACTTAACTATGGC. This sequence encodes CASSENWLTGLNYG. The whole CDR3 sequence is CASSENWLTGLNYGYTF.

As to this clone: The DNA ends 3 residues before the CDR3 does, and the rest of the CDR3 is filled in from the germline J gene. Different DNA sequences within this sample yield the same CDR3. This chain joins TRBV5-1 and TRBJ1-3; D gene unclear. This CDR3 comprises 15 residues. The V gene lost 4 bases and the J gene lost 1 base, with 12 bases spanning the gap. From germline, CDR1 is SGHRS and CDR2 YFSETQ. The CDR3 here is CASSPSDFSGNTIYF. The covered CDR3 bases are TGCGCCAGCAGCCCCTCAGACTTTTCTGGAAACACC.

Concerning this clone itself: Coverage ceases 3 residues before the CDR3 finishes, and the germline J gene fills in the end. The chain is built from TRBV5-1 and TRBJ2-5, with unresolved D. The germline V gene has CDR1 SGHRS and CDR2 YFSETQ. This CDR3 region has 15 residues. Trimming took 4 bases from V and 1 from J, leaving 14 bases between them. The CDR3 is CASSRKDTVQETQYF. CDR3 DNA (partial): TGCGCCAGCAGCCGTAAAGACACAGTCCAAGAGACC. The full variable domain, its missing parts supplied by reference TRBV5-1 and TRBJ2-5, is KAGVTQTPRYLIKTRGQQVTLSCSPISGHRSVSWYQQTPGQGLQFLFEYFSETQRNKGNFPGRFSGRQFSNSRSEMNVSTLELGDSALYLCASSRKDTVQETQYFGPGTRLLVL.

Comments on this clone: The read falls 3 residues short of the CDR3 end, and the missing part is taken from the germline J gene. The J gene is TRBJ2-4, the V gene TRBV18; 7 nucleotides match TRBD1. CDR1 and CDR2 (germline): KGHSH, LQKENI. CDR3 length: 16 residues. The CDR3 spells CASTLWDRYLNYGQYF. Incomplete CDR3 DNA: TGTGCCAGCACCCTATGGGACAGATATCTTAACTATGGT.

This chain's CDR3 is CASSGGQGFNQPQHF. The CDR3 DNA, read in part, is TGTGCCAGCAGTGGGGGGCAGGGTTTCAATCAGCCC. The chain has TRBV2 and TRBJ1-5; tentative D call: TRBD1 (6 bases). The read terminates 3 residues ahead of where the CDR3 ends, so the germline J gene completes it. Looked up from germline, CDR1 is SNHLY and CDR2 is FYNNEI. With 4 bases removed from V and 3 bases from J, the gap between germline ends came to 13 bases. The CDR3 has 15 residues. Full variable domain (rest looked up from reference TRBV2 and TRBJ1-5): EPEVTQTPSHQVTQMGQEVILRCVPISNHLYFYWYRQILGQKVEFLVSFYNNEISEKSEIFDDQFSVERPDGSNFTLKIRSTKLEDSAMYFCASSGGQGFNQPQHFGDGTRLSIL.

The sequenced part of the CDR3 DNA is TGTGCCAGCAATCTACTAGCGGGGACC. Protein sequence: CASNLLAGT. The CDR3 in its entirety is CASNLLAGTQYF. The V call is TRBV2, the J call TRBJ2-5; 9 nucleotides agree with TRBD2. The read ends 3 residues before the CDR3 terminus; that terminus is restored from the germline J gene. J gave up 7 bases and V 7 bases, and 4 bases lay outside the gene matches. In germline, CDR1 is SNHLY, CDR2 FYNNEI. The CDR3 loop spans 12 amino acids.

Details on this clone: The CDR3 end falls 3 residues outside the read, so it is completed with the germline J gene. The rearrangement joins TRBV28 to TRBJ2-5, with D possibly matching TRBD1 (6 bases). The germline V and J ends were trimmed by 4 bases and 5 bases, with 20 bases remaining between them. The germline V gene encodes CDR1 MDHEN and CDR2 SYDVKM. The CDR3 spans 16 residues. The sequenced CDR3 bases are TGTGCCAGCAGTTCCCTGACCGGGACAATGGGGGAGACC. Translated: CASSSLTGTMGET. The CDR3 in full is CASSSLTGTMGETQYF.

As to this clone: The CDR3 goes on 3 residues after the read ends, and that part is filled in from the germline J gene. V usage is TRBV20-1 and J usage is TRBJ1-2; TRBD1 matches at 7 bases. The CDR3 is 16 amino acids. The germline gives CDR1 DFQATT, CDR2 SNEGSKA (reference sequence). V shed 3 bases, J shed 7 bases, and the junction held 17 bases outside the gene matches. Partial CDR3 DNA: TGCAGTGCTAGTTTTGGGTTTGACAGGGCTGCTCTTGGC. Translation: CSASFGFDRAALG. The entire CDR3 sequence reads CSASFGFDRAALGYTF.

In the case of this clone: From the germline J gene comes the end of the CDR3, since the read stops 3 residues before it. The chain combines TRBV30 with TRBJ1-1, with D possibly matching TRBD1 (5 bases). Trimming removed 4 bases at V and 5 bases at J, with 14 bases between. The CDR3 is 13 amino acids. Per the germline V gene, CDR1 is GTSNPN and CDR2 is SVGIG (reference sequence). The CDR3 protein is CAWTGSGGTEAFF. CDR3 bases read: TGTGCCTGGACAGGGAGCGGGGGGACTGAA.

Worth noting for this clone: The read halts 3 residues ahead of the CDR3 end, with the missing end drawn from the germline J gene. The rearrangement links TRBV7-8 to TRBJ1-5; D remains unclear. CDR3 length equals 14 residues. Germline V CDR1 and CDR2: SGHVS, FQNEAQ. The germline V and J ends were trimmed by 1 base and 5 bases, with 9 bases remaining between them. The CDR3 bases that were read are TGTGCCAGCAGCTTAGTCGCAGGCGATCAGCCC. It specifies CASSLVAGDQP. The entire CDR3 protein is CASSLVAGDQPQHF.

To note about this clone: From the germline J gene comes the end of the CDR3, since the read stops 3 residues before it. The chain combines TRBV7-9 with TRBJ2-5; possibly TRBD2 for D (6 bases). This CDR3 spans 13 amino acids. V was shortened by 8 bases and J by 0 bases, with 10 bases between the two germline ends. Germline lookup yields CDR1 SEHNR and CDR2 FQNEAQ (reference sequence). The part of the CDR3 DNA that was read is TGTGCCAGCTTAGCGGAGAACCAAGAGACC. This codes for CASLAENQET. The CDR3 in its entirety is CASLAENQETQYF.

In regard to this clone: The read ends 3 residues shy of where the CDR3 ends; the end is completed using the germline J gene. J is TRBJ1-1 and V is TRBV4-1; 11 positions match TRBD1. Germline CDR1 reads MGHRA; CDR2 reads YSYEKL. This CDR3 has 16 amino acids. V shed 1 base, J shed 3 bases, and the junction held 4 bases outside the gene matches. CDR3 in amino acids: CASSQGTGGSDTEAFF. The CDR3 bases that were read are TGCGCCAGCAGCCAAGGGACAGGGGGCTCGGACACTGAA.

Regarding this clone: The read finishes 3 residues shy of the CDR3 end, and the germline J gene is used to complete it. The rearrangement uses TRBV7-6 and TRBJ2-3; D perhaps matches TRBD2 (7 bases). Trimming pared 0 bases from V and 6 bases from J, leaving 13 bases between. CDR1 and CDR2 from the germline V gene are SGHVS and FNYEAQ. CDR3 length: 15 amino acids. The part of the CDR3 DNA that was read is TGTGCCAGCAGCTTAGCTGGCGGGGGCGGGGATACG. Protein: CASSLAGGGGDT. The whole CDR3 sequence reads CASSLAGGGGDTQYF.

About this clone itself: Sequencing ends 3 residues short of the CDR3 end; the germline J gene provides the rest. This sequence joins TRBV20-1 and TRBJ2-4; 13 positions match TRBD2. Germline CDR1 DFQATT, CDR2 SNEGSKA (reference sequence). The CDR3 covers 14 residues. The part of the CDR3 DNA that was read is TGCAGTGCTACCAGACTAGCGGGAGGAGAGACT. Amino acid sequence: CSATRLAGGET. The CDR3 in full is CSATRLAGGETQYF.

Comment on this clone: Sequencing ends 3 residues short of the CDR3 end; the germline J gene provides the rest. The chain is built from TRBV12-5 and TRBJ1-1; D may be TRBD1 (5 bases). CDR3 length equals 13 residues. Trimming left V 3 bases short and J 7 bases short, with 12 bases between. From germline, CDR1 is LGHNT and CDR2 FRNRAP. The sequenced part of the CDR3 DNA is TGTGCTAGTGGTTTTGGTCCAGGGAATGAA. Translating gives CASGFGPGNE. The whole CDR3 reads CASGFGPGNEAFF.

With respect to this clone: The read comes to an end 3 residues before the CDR3 does, leaving the germline J gene to fill in the end. This chain connects TRBV27 to TRBJ2-2; no definite D call. V was shortened by 5 bases and J by 3 bases, with 4 bases between the two germline ends. Germline CDR1 reads MNHEY; CDR2 reads SMNVEV (reference sequence). The CDR3 has 12 amino acids. The CDR3 DNA, read in part, is TGTGCCAGCAGTCCTTACACCGGGGAG. Amino acids: CASSPYTGE. The whole CDR3 region reads CASSPYTGELFF.

Points on this clone: The read terminates 3 residues ahead of where the CDR3 ends, so the germline J gene completes it. The genes are TRBV30 and TRBJ2-4; D may be TRBD2 (5 bases). There are 13 residues in the CDR3. Germline values: CDR1 GTSNPN, CDR2 SVGIG (reference sequence). The DNA read from the CDR3 is TGTGCCTGGAGTGTATCCGAGGGCGTAGGT. Protein product: CAWSVSEGVG. The complete CDR3 protein is CAWSVSEGVGQYF.

As concerns this clone: A junction boundary mismatches the germline segment, possibly from a read error. The read terminates 3 residues before the CDR3 end, so the remaining end is supplied by the germline J gene. The chain joins TRBV7-7 to TRBJ2-7, with 9 positions matching TRBD1. This CDR3 region has 13 residues. Germline V lookup: CDR1 SSHAT, CDR2 FNYEAQ (reference sequence). The CDR3 spells CASSRDRAYEQYF. Partial CDR3 DNA: TGTGCTAGCAGCAGGGACAGGGCCTACGAG.

On this clone itself: Read coverage stops 3 residues before the CDR3 terminus; the germline J gene supplies the remainder. This chain connects TRBV30 to TRBJ2-4, with D possibly matching TRBD2 (6 bases). The CDR3 loop spans 14 amino acids. Germline assignment: CDR1 GTSNPN and CDR2 SVGIG (reference sequence). The CDR3 loop is CAWNPLGGEGGQYF. Incomplete CDR3 DNA: TGTGCCTGGAACCCCCTCGGGGGAGAGGGTGGT.

A word on this clone: The observed sequence ends 3 residues before the CDR3 terminus, with the missing tail filled in from the germline J gene. The chain has TRBV7-9 and TRBJ1-1; D not resolved. Germline assignment: CDR1 SEHNR and CDR2 FQNEAQ (reference sequence). The V and J ends lost 5 bases and 1 base respectively, with 14 bases between them. The CDR3 extends over 15 amino acids. Here the CDR3 reads CASSPTLTKNTEAFF. CDR3 DNA (partial): TGTGCCAGCAGCCCTACACTAACTAAGAACACTGAA.

Details on this clone: Sequencing ends 3 residues short of the CDR3 end; the germline J gene provides the rest. The V call is TRBV5-1, the J call TRBJ1-6, with D possibly being TRBD1 (5 bases). The V gene's germline CDR1 is SGHRS and CDR2 YFSETQ. The CDR3 has 16 residues. Trimming removed 0 bases at V and 1 base at J, with 8 bases between. This CDR3 is CASSLVGGSYNSPLHF. The DNA read from the CDR3 is TGCGCCAGCAGCTTGGTGGGGGGATCCTATAATTCACCC.

Note on this clone: The CDR3 goes on 3 residues after the read ends, and that part is filled in from the germline J gene. The chain couples TRBV20-1 to TRBJ2-3; D uncertain. The V end lost 6 bases, the J end lost 4 bases, and 11 bases lay between the germline ends. From germline, CDR1 is DFQATT and CDR2 SNEGSKA (reference sequence). The CDR3 extends over 12 amino acids. CDR3 bases read: TGCAGTGCCCTAGGCGAGGCAGATACG. Its translation: CSALGEADT. The full-length CDR3 reads as CSALGEADTQYF.

With respect to this clone: Coverage ceases 3 residues before the CDR3 finishes, and the germline J gene fills in the end. The gene calls are TRBV10-3 and TRBJ2-3, with TRBD1 matching over 10 bases. Germline CDR1 ENHRY, CDR2 SYGVKD. J gave up 5 bases and V 5 bases, and 10 bases lay outside the gene matches. The CDR3 length is 16 residues. This CDR3 is CAISPGQGLMGDTQYF. The DNA read from the CDR3 is TGTGCCATCAGTCCGGGACAGGGGTTGATGGGAGATACG.

The CDR3 is CASSLRTSGKFRETQYF. The part of the CDR3 DNA that was read is TGTGCCAGTAGTCTTCGGACTAGCGGGAAGTTTCGAGAGACG. The rearrangement uses TRBV19 and TRBJ2-3; 12 positions match TRBD2. The read ends 3 residues early relative to the CDR3; the germline J gene fills the gap. CDR1 is LNHDA and CDR2 is SQIVND in the germline V gene (reference sequence). CDR3 size: 17 residues.